This passage covers 20 T cell receptor beta chains from one sample sequenced in a study of T cells in Graves' hyperthyroidism and ophthalmopathy. Amplification targeted TCR beta CDR3 regions from RNA transcripts. TCR CDR3 regions were first amplified by RT-PCR with HTBI primers. MiXCR was run by TCRdb on the multiplex PCR reads, yielding one entry per CDR3 protein. This sample carries 700,000 or so distinct CDR3 sequences, about 14% of them seen once, and the ten largest clones take roughly an eighth. The sample comprised blood. The receptors stem from a woman in her 50s with Graves' ophthalmopathy.

The chain links TRBV4-3 to TRBJ2-1; 7 bases line up with TRBD2. V shed 2 bases, J shed 9 bases, and the junction held 7 bases outside the gene matches. The germline V gene has CDR1 LGHNA and CDR2 YSLEER. The CDR3 contains 14 residues. Written as DNA, the CDR3 is TGCGCCAGCAGCCAATGGACTAGTCAAATTGAGCAGTTCTTC. This gives the protein CASSQWTSQIEQFF.

At least ten counts were recorded for this clonotype. The J gene is TRBJ2-3, the V gene TRBV5-4; 11 nucleotides align to TRBD2. Trimming removed 4 bases from V and 4 bases from J; junction bases left unmatched: 8. The CDR3 consists of 16 residues. The germline V gene encodes CDR1 SGHNT and CDR2 YYREEE (reference sequence). The CDR3 DNA reads as TGTGCCAGCAGCCAGCTACTAGCGGGAGCAGCAGATACGCAGTATTTT. Residues: CASSQLLAGAADTQYF.

This clonotype was counted ten times or more. The chain couples TRBV6-1 to TRBJ1-2; perhaps TRBD1 as D (5 bases). Germline V gene lookup returns CDR1 MNHNS and CDR2 SASEGT. V lost 5 bases and J 7 bases, leaving 11 bases between the germline ends. CDR3 length: 12 residues. The CDR3 region is CASSTGGSGYTF. The CDR3 DNA reads as TGTGCCAGCAGTACGGGGGGTAGTGGCTACACCTTC.

This clonotype was counted ten times or more. J is TRBJ1-5 and V is TRBV5-1; no definite D call. The germline V gene encodes CDR1 SGHRS and CDR2 YFSETQ. Between the trimmed V and J ends, which lost 0 bases and 3 bases, there was a span of 13 bases. The CDR3 has 16 amino acids. The CDR3 region has the DNA TGCGCCAGCAGCTTGGCCCCAACCGGGAACAATCAGCCCCAGCATTTT. This sequence encodes CASSLAPTGNNQPQHF.

The table lists this clonotype with many counts. V and J are TRBV20-1 and TRBJ2-5; 7 bases are a match to TRBD2. The CDR3 extends over 16 amino acids. Germline assignment: CDR1 DFQATT and CDR2 SNEGSKA (reference sequence). V shed 2 bases and J 4 bases; nucleotides not matched to a gene: 13. CDR3 residues: CSARKGWSGMAETQYF. The CDR3 DNA reads TGCAGTGCTAGAAAGGGGTGGAGCGGGATGGCAGAGACCCAGTACTTC.

This clonotype appeared many times. The chain is built from TRBV3-1 and TRBJ2-2, with a tentative D call TRBD2 (5 bases). The V gene lost 3 bases and the J gene lost 1 base, with 18 bases spanning the gap. The germline V gene has CDR1 LGHDT and CDR2 YNNKEL (reference sequence). This CDR3 has 18 residues. CDR3 sequence reads: CASSHGLRHRWNTGELFF. As DNA, the CDR3 is TGTGCCAGCAGCCACGGACTTAGACACCGTTGGAACACCGGGGAGCTGTTTTTT.

For this clonotype: At one end the junction does not follow the germline gene, possibly because of a read error. This chain links TRBV7-9 with TRBJ1-5; maybe TRBD1 (5 bases). The CDR3 consists of 15 residues. Germline assignment: CDR1 SEHNR and CDR2 FQNEAQ (reference sequence). In nucleotides, the CDR3 is TGTGCCAGCAGCTTAGGGACAAGGAGTAATCAGCCCCAACATTTT. Translation: CASSLGTRSNQPQHF.

This rearrangement joins TRBV18 to TRBJ2-5; D remains unclear. Between the trimmed V and J ends, which lost 1 base and 4 bases, there was a span of 10 bases. The germline V gene encodes CDR1 KGHSH and CDR2 LQKENI. CDR3 size: 14 residues. CDR3 nucleotides: TGTGCCAGCTCACCACGGCACACCGGAGAGACCCAGTACTTC. It is translated as CASSPRHTGETQYF.

The CDR3 coding sequence is TGTGCCAGCAGCGAGGGCGTATCGGGACCGGGGGGGGCATACAATGAGCAGTTCTTC. Its protein is CASSEGVSGPGGAYNEQFF. The rearrangement uses TRBV9 and TRBJ2-1; 8 positions match TRBD2. J was trimmed by 4 bases and V by 3 bases; bases with no gene match: 18. This CDR3 has 19 amino acids. Germline CDR1 reads SGDLS; CDR2 reads YYNGEE. Based on the CDR3 plus reference TRBV9 and TRBJ2-1, the full variable domain is DSGVTQTPKHLITATGQRVTLRCSPRSGDLSVYWYQQSLDQGLQFLIQYYNGEERAKGNILERFSAQQFPDLHSELNLSSLELGDSALYFCASSEGVSGPGGAYNEQFFGPGTRLTVL.

The chain employs TRBV6-1 and TRBJ1-2, with 10 nucleotides matching TRBD1. Per the germline V gene, CDR1 is MNHNS and CDR2 is SASEGT. With 7 bases clipped from V and 4 bases from J, the junction kept 9 bases outside the gene matches. The CDR3 is 15 amino acids. The CDR3 DNA reads TGTGCCAGCAAGTTGGGACAGGGGAGTAGCTATGGCTACACCTTC. This encodes CASKLGQGSSYGYTF.

This clonotype appeared a single time. The chain combines TRBV11-1 with TRBJ2-5; D unresolved. V gave up 5 bases and J gave up 4 bases, with 11 bases separating them. Germline loops: CDR1 SGHAT, CDR2 FQDESV (reference sequence). The CDR3 consists of 13 residues. The CDR3 spells CASSLSHGETQYF. DNA for the CDR3: TGTGCCAGCAGCCTGTCCCACGGAGAGACCCAGTACTTC.

Ten or more counts support this clonotype. The chain joins TRBV6-1 to TRBJ2-7, with TRBD2 matching over 9 bases. The CDR3 length is 15 residues. Germline V gives CDR1 MNHNS, CDR2 SASEGT. The V and J ends lost 7 bases and 1 base, in that order; junction bases with no gene match: 8. CDR3 amino acids: CASIWREGQSYEQYF. Written as DNA, the CDR3 is TGTGCCAGCATTTGGCGGGAGGGCCAGTCCTACGAGCAGTACTTC.

This clonotype was counted at least ten times. The chain combines TRBV2 with TRBJ1-1; a possible D gene is TRBD1 (5 bases). V lost 5 bases and J 3 bases, leaving 10 bases between the germline ends. This CDR3 contains 13 residues. CDR1 is SNHLY, CDR2 FYNNEI, per germline. The DNA for the CDR3 is TGTGCCAGCAGTCTGGACATATACACTGAAGCTTTCTTT. Protein product: CASSLDIYTEAFF.

A few counts support this clonotype. The rearrangement uses TRBV24-1 and TRBJ2-3; 9 bases match TRBD2. The V segment lost 3 bases and the J segment 0 bases; nucleotides outside the gene matches: 6. The CDR3 has 17 amino acids. Looked up from germline, CDR1 is KGHDR and CDR2 is SFDVKD. The CDR3 nucleotides are TGTGCCACCAGTGATCGAAGACTAGCGGATAGCACAGATACGCAGTATTTT. Translation gives CATSDRRLADSTDTQYF.

The V gene is TRBV6-1, the J gene TRBJ2-3; D possibly corresponds to TRBD2 (6 bases). Trimming stripped 4 bases from V and 10 bases from J, with 18 bases between. CDR3 length equals 14 residues. Germline-derived CDR1 and CDR2 are MNHNS and SASEGT. The CDR3 protein is CASSGDSPSRAQYF. CDR3 bases: TGTGCCAGCAGTGGGGACTCCCCGTCGAGGGCGCAGTATTTT.

This clonotype was recorded many times. The chain recombines TRBV28 with TRBJ1-1, with 9 bases identical to TRBD1. The CDR3 runs 13 residues. CDR1 MDHEN and CDR2 SYDVKM come from the germline V gene. J was trimmed by 2 bases and V by 7 bases; bases with no gene match: 2. CDR3 sequence (DNA): TGTGCCAGCATGACAGGGGGTAACACTGAAGCTTTCTTT. It encodes CASMTGGNTEAFF.

This clonotype was detected ten times or more. The rearrangement joins TRBV20-1 to TRBJ2-2; 11 bases map to TRBD2. Germline V gene data show CDR1 as DFQATT and CDR2 as SNEGSKA (reference sequence). V shed 0 bases, J shed 5 bases, and the junction held 2 bases outside the gene matches. CDR3 length equals 15 residues. CDR3 sequence reads: CSARELAGVTGELFF. The CDR3 bases are TGCAGTGCTAGAGAACTAGCGGGAGTAACCGGGGAGCTGTTTTTT.

This clonotype was counted many times. The V and J genes are TRBV20-1 and TRBJ2-1; TRBD1 might be the D (5 bases). From germline, CDR1 is DFQATT and CDR2 SNEGSKA (reference sequence). This CDR3 is 12 amino acids long. V was trimmed by 5 bases and J by 9 bases, leaving 14 bases between them. CDR3 sequence: CSAHGHTVEQFF. CDR3 coding DNA: TGCAGTGCTCACGGACACACGGTTGAGCAGTTCTTC.

This clonotype was seen only a few times. The V call is TRBV7-9, the J call TRBJ2-1; the match to TRBD1 covers 10 bases. Unmatched junction bases numbered 8, after V lost 3 bases and J lost 12 bases. Germline V gene lookup returns CDR1 SEHNR and CDR2 FQNEAQ (reference sequence). The CDR3 has 14 residues. DNA of the CDR3: TGTGCCAGCAGCTTCCGGGACAGGGGCATTGGGCAGTTCTTC. It translates to CASSFRDRGIGQFF.

This clonotype was recorded many times. This chain uses TRBV30 with TRBJ1-1; D is ambiguous. The CDR3 contains 14 residues. Trimming cost V 1 base and J 2 bases, with 11 bases left between them. In germline, CDR1 is GTSNPN, CDR2 SVGIG (reference sequence). CDR3 in DNA: TGTGCCTGGAGTGAGTATGGAGAAAACACTGAAGCTTTCTTT. Protein product: CAWSEYGENTEAFF.